Listed here are 26 T cell receptor beta chains from one sample, sequenced in a study of T cells in Graves' hyperthyroidism and ophthalmopathy. The source material, RNA transcripts, was used to amplify TCR beta CDR3 regions. The HTBI primer set was used in a first-round RT-PCR of the TCR CDR3. TCRdb redid the calling of the multiplex PCR reads with MiXCR, one entry per CDR3 protein. The table includes approximately 380,000 distinct CDR3 sequences, roughly 20% detected once. The sequencing input was blood. These receptors came from a man aged 18 to 29 with Graves' ophthalmopathy.

This chain connects TRBV10-3 to TRBJ2-2, with D possibly TRBD1 on 5 matching bases. Germline CDR1 reads ENHRY; CDR2 reads SYGVKD. The CDR3 consists of 14 residues. Trimming stripped 2 bases from V and 2 bases from J, with 6 bases between. CDR3 DNA sequence: TGTGCCATCAGTGAGCAGGGAAACACCGGGGAGCTGTTTTTT. Translation gives CAISEQGNTGELFF.

The V gene is TRBV5-8, the J gene TRBJ2-2; D might be TRBD1 (5 bases). V gave up 1 base and J gave up 4 bases, with 11 bases separating them. This CDR3 spans 15 amino acids. The germline CDR1 and CDR2 sequences are SGHTS and YDEGEE. CDR3 bases: TGTGCCAGCAGCTTGCATCAGGGCTTCACCGGGGAGCTGTTTTTT. It codes for CASSLHQGFTGELFF.

A single count supports this clonotype. The rearrangement uses TRBV28 and TRBJ2-7; D unclear. This CDR3 has 15 amino acids. Germline V gives CDR1 MDHEN, CDR2 SYDVKM. V lost 5 bases to trimming and J lost 1 base, with 15 bases between them. Here the CDR3 DNA reads TGTGCCAGCAGTACCCGCAGCTCACTGTCCTACGAGCAGTACTTC. Its protein product is CASSTRSSLSYEQYF.

This chain uses TRBV9 with TRBJ2-3, with 8 bases matching TRBD2. After removal of 3 bases from V and 6 bases from J, the junction contained 6 bases not matched to a gene. In germline, CDR1 is SGDLS, CDR2 YYNGEE. This CDR3 is built from 14 residues. CDR3 coding DNA: TGTGCCAGCAGCGCCGGGGGGGCATCCGATACGCAGTATTTT. Encoded protein: CASSAGGASDTQYF.

This clonotype was picked up many times. The chain combines TRBV10-3 with TRBJ2-5; D is perhaps TRBD1 or TRBD2 (6 bases each). V dropped 10 bases and J dropped 4 bases, with 19 bases sitting between them. The CDR3 sequence is 14 residues long. CDR1 and CDR2 from the germline V gene are ENHRY and SYGVKD. The CDR3, as DNA: TGTGCCACGACGGGGGCTCAGGGGCCAGAGACCCAGTACTTC. This sequence encodes CATTGAQGPETQYF.

This clonotype has ten or more counts. The J gene is TRBJ1-2, the V gene TRBV2; 8 positions match TRBD1. The V gene end was trimmed by 3 bases and the J gene end by 4 bases; junction bases not matched to a gene: 10. The CDR3 totals 16 residues. CDR1 is SNHLY, CDR2 FYNNEI, per germline. CDR3 sequence: CASSDRGRGRLYGYTF. DNA for the CDR3: TGTGCCAGCAGTGATAGAGGCAGGGGGCGCCTCTATGGCTACACCTTC.

CDR3 nucleotide sequence: TGTGCCAGCAGCAAAGGGGGGGCAAGGGAGCAGTACTTC. The encoded protein is CASSKGGAREQYF. The genes are TRBV11-3 and TRBJ2-7; perhaps TRBD2 as D (7 bases). This CDR3 comprises 13 residues. With 5 bases removed from V and 7 bases from J, the gap between germline ends came to 15 bases. Germline V gives CDR1 SGHNT, CDR2 YENEEA.

This sequence joins TRBV12-3 or TRBV12-4 and TRBJ2-7; 8 bases agree with TRBD1. V was pared by 6 bases and J by 3 bases, with 4 bases of the junction left unmatched. This CDR3 contains 13 residues. CDR3 sequence (DNA): TGTGCCAGCAGACCAGGGGGCGGCTACGAGCAGTACTTC. Translated: CASRPGGGYEQYF.

This clonotype was counted only a few times. A much larger clone is a single base away; this may be a read error. The gene calls are TRBV9 and TRBJ1-1; D perhaps matches TRBD1 (5 bases). This CDR3 is 14 amino acids long. Germline values: CDR1 SGDLS, CDR2 YYNGEE. The CDR3 nucleotides read TGTGCCAGCAGTGAAGTAGGGGTAGACACTGGAGCTTTCTTT. It yields the protein CASSEVGVDTGAFF. The full variable domain, with the rest looked up from reference TRBV9 and TRBJ1-1, is DSGVTQTPKHLITATGQRVTLRCSPRSGDLSVYWYQQSLDQGLQFLIQYYNGEERAKGNILERFSAQQFPDLHSELNLSSLELGDSALYFCASSEVGVDTGAFFGQGTRLTVV.

This clonotype was picked up many times. This chain connects TRBV7-3 to TRBJ2-3; D possibly corresponds to TRBD2 (5 bases). CDR3 length equals 12 residues. V gave up 2 bases and J gave up 14 bases, with 14 bases separating them. The germline CDR1 and CDR2 sequences are SGHTA and FQGTGA. The CDR3 reads CASSLLGADRYF. The CDR3 nucleotides read TGTGCCAGCAGCTTATTGGGAGCTGATCGGTATTTT.

This clonotype was seen ten or more times. The gene calls are TRBV5-1 and TRBJ2-2; 10 bases agree with TRBD1. After removal of 4 bases from V and 6 bases from J, the junction contained 6 bases not matched to a gene. Germline-derived CDR1 and CDR2 are SGHRS and YFSETQ. The CDR3 length is 15 residues. CDR3 coding DNA: TGCGCCAGCAGCGCTGGGACAGGGGTGTCCGGGGAGCTGTTTTTT. Protein: CASSAGTGVSGELFF.

The J gene is TRBJ2-1, the V gene TRBV11-2; 7 bases are shared with TRBD2. The CDR3 loop spans 16 amino acids. V shed 9 bases, J shed 2 bases, and the junction held 13 bases outside the gene matches. CDR1 and CDR2 (germline): SGHAT, FQNNGV. CDR3 DNA: TGTGCCAGTAGCCCCTGGGAGGGAACCACCTACAATGAGCAGTTCTTC. Translation: CASSPWEGTTYNEQFF.

In this sample, this clonotype turned up many times. The J gene is TRBJ2-1, the V gene TRBV7-3, with unresolved D. Trimming took off 3 bases at V and 6 bases at J, with 18 bases between the two ends. Germline CDR1 is SGHTA and CDR2 is FQGTGA. The CDR3 totals 16 residues. CDR3 DNA sequence: TGTGCCAGCAGCTTGAGATGGGCTAGACGGCGCAATGAGCAGTTCTTC. It yields the protein CASSLRWARRRNEQFF. Using reference TRBV7-3 and TRBJ2-1 for the parts outside the CDR3, the full variable domain is GAGVSQTPSNKVTEKGKYVELRCDPISGHTALYWYRQSLGQGPEFLIYFQGTGAADDSGLPNDRFFAVRPEGSVSTLKIQRTERGDSAVYLCASSLRWARRRNEQFFGPGTRLTVL.

The gene calls are TRBV20-1 and TRBJ1-2; D gene ambiguous. Trimming pared 7 bases from V and 0 bases from J, leaving 12 bases between. Germline V CDR1 and CDR2: DFQATT, SNEGSKA (reference sequence). CDR3 length: 13 amino acids. Written as DNA, the CDR3 is TGCAGTGTCAATCCCCAGGCTAACTATGGCTACACCTTC. Translation: CSVNPQANYGYTF.

This clonotype has at least ten counts. The rearrangement links TRBV5-1 to TRBJ1-2; D remains ambiguous. CDR1 SGHRS and CDR2 YFSETQ come from the germline V gene. V was cut by 4 bases and J by 4 bases, with 11 bases left in between. The CDR3 spans 13 residues. CDR3: CASSPDESYGYTF. CDR3 bases: TGCGCCAGCAGCCCGGATGAGAGCTATGGCTACACCTTC.

This clonotype was observed at least ten times. The genes are TRBV2 and TRBJ2-3; 10 nucleotides agree with TRBD2. The CDR3 runs 15 residues. Germline lookup yields CDR1 SNHLY and CDR2 FYNNEI. V dropped 4 bases and J dropped 5; count of bases not matched to a gene: 6. The CDR3 nucleotides are TGTGCCAGCAGTGCGGAGCGGGGGGGCCAAGATACGCAGTATTTT. Translated: CASSAERGGQDTQYF.

In this sample, this clonotype turned up a few times. The chain is built from TRBV24-1 and TRBJ1-5, with TRBD1 as a possible D gene (5 bases). Deletions cut 3 bases from V and 0 bases from J, with 23 bases between. The CDR3 consists of 20 residues. Germline-derived CDR1 and CDR2 are KGHDR and SFDVKD. CDR3 DNA: TGTGCCACCAGTGATGGGGACTCCCTCACACCAACCTATAGCAATCAGCCCCAGCATTTT. It yields the protein CATSDGDSLTPTYSNQPQHF.

This clonotype was seen at least ten times. The rearrangement uses TRBV5-1 and TRBJ1-1; no firm D call. V lost 9 bases, J lost 4 bases, and 13 bases lay in between. Germline values: CDR1 SGHRS, CDR2 YFSETQ. The CDR3 contains 12 residues. Written as DNA, the CDR3 is TGCGCCACCTCGGGCGAGGGCACTGAAGCTTTCTTT. Translating it yields CATSGEGTEAFF.

About this clonotype: This could be a read error, since a much larger clone is one nucleotide away. This chain connects TRBV10-3 to TRBJ2-7; TRBD1 might be the D (6 bases). Trimming removed 11 bases at V and 2 bases at J, with 16 bases between. CDR1 ENHRY and CDR2 SYGVKD come from the germline V gene. The CDR3 is made up of 13 amino acids. The CDR3, as DNA: TGTGCCTCGCCCCAGGGGACCACCTACGAGCAGTACTTC. It is translated as CASPQGTTYEQYF.

This clonotype was seen many times. The rearrangement links TRBV27 to TRBJ2-3, with D possibly matching TRBD2 (5 bases). The CDR3 has 12 residues. Germline CDR1 reads MNHEY; CDR2 reads SMNVEV (reference sequence). Trimming took off 5 bases at V and 6 bases at J, with 9 bases between the two ends. CDR3 sequence: CASSHRGDTQYF. The CDR3 nucleotides are TGTGCCAGCAGTCACCGCGGGGATACGCAGTATTTT.

This clonotype has more than one count but fewer than ten. This sequence joins TRBV5-6 and TRBJ2-2; D is perhaps TRBD2 (6 bases). With 4 bases removed from V and 7 bases from J, the gap between germline ends came to 11 bases. This CDR3 region has 13 residues. Germline V gene sequence: CDR1 SGHDT, CDR2 YYEEEE. The CDR3 sequence: CASSLGGSGELFF. Written as DNA, the CDR3 is TGTGCCAGCAGCCTGGGGGGTAGCGGGGAGCTGTTTTTT.

There are a few counts of this clonotype. The chain is built from TRBV9 and TRBJ2-3; possibly TRBD1 for D (6 bases). Trimming pared 4 bases from V and 4 bases from J, leaving 16 bases between. The CDR3 runs 15 residues. The germline V gene has CDR1 SGDLS and CDR2 YYNGEE. The CDR3 coding sequence is TGTGCCAGCAGCCGGGGACACTACGGGTCAGATACGCAGTATTTT. Translation: CASSRGHYGSDTQYF.

In its sample, this clonotype was seen many times. The chain recombines TRBV2 with TRBJ2-2; weak D call: TRBD1 (6 bases). The CDR3 has 13 amino acids. CDR1 is SNHLY and CDR2 is FYNNEI in the germline V gene. Trimming stripped 7 bases from V and 7 bases from J, with 13 bases between. CDR3 nucleotides: TGTGCCAGCAATGGCAGGGGCGGCGGGGAGCTGTTTTTT. Protein: CASNGRGGGELFF. The whole variable domain, remainder taken from reference TRBV2 and TRBJ2-2, is EPEVTQTPSHQVTQMGQEVILRCVPISNHLYFYWYRQILGQKVEFLVSFYNNEISEKSEIFDDQFSVERPDGSNFTLKIRSTKLEDSAMYFCASNGRGGGELFFGEGSRLTVL.

The chain recombines TRBV2 with TRBJ1-2; a weak D match, TRBD1 (6 bases). The V end was cut by 11 bases, the J end by 2 bases, with 21 bases between. The CDR3 length is 15 residues. Per germline, CDR1 SNHLY and CDR2 FYNNEI. CDR3: CAGTLRDTSNYGYTF. CDR3 DNA: TGTGCCGGCACCTTAAGGGACACCTCCAACTATGGCTACACCTTC. The entire variable domain, with the rest obtained from reference TRBV2 and TRBJ1-2, is as follows: EPEVTQTPSHQVTQMGQEVILRCVPISNHLYFYWYRQILGQKVEFLVSFYNNEISEKSEIFDDQFSVERPDGSNFTLKIRSTKLEDSAMYFCAGTLRDTSNYGYTFGSGTRLTVV.

This sequence joins TRBV12-3 or TRBV12-4 and TRBJ2-1, with 8 positions matching TRBD2. The CDR3 spans 17 residues. The junction had 17 bases not matched to a gene; V was cut back by 5 bases and J by 8 bases. The CDR3 loop is CASSRPGLADGRDEQFF. The CDR3 nucleotides are TGTGCCAGCAGTCGACCCGGGCTAGCGGACGGGAGGGATGAGCAGTTCTTC.

On this clonotype itself: This sequence may be a read error, since a much larger clone differs from it by one base. This chain joins TRBV7-9 and TRBJ1-5; D gene uncertain. The CDR3 covers 14 residues. With 1 base removed from V and 13 bases from J, the gap between germline ends came to 17 bases. Germline V lookup: CDR1 SEHNR, CDR2 FQNEAQ (reference sequence). The chain's CDR3 is CASSLGTAGDTQHF. DNA for the CDR3: TGTGCCAGCAGCTTAGGTACAGCCGGGGATACGCAGCATTTT.